A single sample is the source of the 5 T cell receptor beta chains below, sequenced in a study of T cell responses to AZD1222 COVID-19 vaccine. The protocol was immunoSEQ multiplex PCR, while the TCRdb copy is restricted to in-frame clones and leaves out a portion. This sample carries tens of thousands of clones, around 90% of them seen once, and the ten largest clones take about 1.1%. The sequences come from peripheral blood, collected 28 days after the second AZD1222 dose. These receptors came from an adult who received the AZD1222 COVID-19 vaccine.

This clone has just one count. This chain connects TRBV18 to TRBJ2-7, with 8 bases aligning to TRBD1. Germline V lookup: CDR1 KGHSH, CDR2 LQKENI. The CDR3 has 14 residues. The ends lost 3 bases at V and 6 bases at J; junction bases unmatched: 7. CDR3 nucleotide sequence: TGTGCCAGCTCACCCACGACAGGGGCGAGCGAGCAGTACTTC. It translates to CASSPTTGASEQYF.

The J gene is TRBJ1-2, the V gene TRBV28; D perhaps matches TRBD1 (5 bases). Germline V gene lookup returns CDR1 MDHEN and CDR2 SYDVKM. V lost 3 bases to trimming and J lost 8 bases, with 16 bases between them. The CDR3 consists of 14 residues. The chain's CDR3 is CASSFLDGGRGYTF. The CDR3 nucleotides read TGTGCCAGCAGTTTTCTCGACGGGGGTAGAGGCTACACCTTC.

This sequence joins TRBV10-3 and TRBJ1-3; D gene unclear. Trimming took 0 bases from V and 4 from J, leaving 13 bases between them. Germline CDR1 reads ENHRY; CDR2 reads SYGVKD. CDR3 size: 16 residues. Here the CDR3 reads CAISESNGGLGNTIYF. DNA for the CDR3: TGTGCCATCAGTGAGTCCAACGGAGGGCTCGGAAACACCATATATTTT.

The genes are TRBV7-9 and TRBJ2-2, with a weak D call TRBD1 (5 bases). The CDR3 extends over 15 amino acids. From germline, CDR1 is SEHNR and CDR2 FQNEAQ (reference sequence). Between the trimmed V and J ends, which lost 3 bases and 0 bases, there was a span of 8 bases. CDR3 residues: CASSFKGSNTGELFF. CDR3 DNA sequence: TGTGCCAGCAGCTTCAAGGGGTCGAACACCGGGGAGCTGTTTTTT.

The chain combines TRBV5-1 with TRBJ1-1, with 8 bases lining up with TRBD1. V lost 4 bases to trimming and J lost 3 bases; unmatched junction nucleotides: 5. Germline V lookup: CDR1 SGHRS, CDR2 YFSETQ. CDR3 length: 14 residues. CDR3 bases: TGCGCCAGCAGCCAGGACAGGGCGGACACTGAAGCTTTCTTT. Translation gives CASSQDRADTEAFF.